This TCR beta chain was sequenced in a study of blood T cell repertoires in COVID-19. In the case of this clone: At one end, the junction sequence differs from germline, possibly due to a read error.

Under the authors' procedure: Amplifying reference gene primers gave estimates of nucleated cell counts. Clones were sequenced by immunoSEQ multiplex PCR, and TCRdb holds only the in-frame ones, with some missing. The V and J calls and clone size are taken from that table; D and trimming were inferred from the DNA. Among about 140,000 clones listed, 75% to 85% were seen once. From germline, CDR1 is SGDLS and CDR2 YYNGEE. The CDR3 totals 15 residues. The sequencing input was peripheral blood. The chain is built from TRBV9 and TRBJ2-7, with 11 bases lining up with TRBD2. This receptor was identified in a man between 60 and 70 years old with acute or convalescent COVID-19. CDR3 protein: CASSPQTSGKIEQCF. The CDR3 DNA reads as TGTGCCAGCAGCCCGCAGACTAGCGGGAAAATCGAGCAGTGCTTC.